The following is a T cell receptor (beta chain) sequence with its context. What this receptor recognizes is not known. Nothing much larger sits one base from this clone, and base qualities are not available. The source of the sample is a study of T-cell memory formation after mild COVID-19 (dated by TCRdb to the early 2020s). Background on the whole study: TCR sequence clusters from the two donors were found to be largely donor specific. T-cell clones expanding and contracting after mild COVID-19 in a couple of donors were tracked by longitudinal TCRalpha and TCRbeta repertoire sequencing. Two young, previously healthy adult volunteers made up the cohort, one male and one female.

Ficoll-Paque density gradient centrifugation was the method used to isolate PBMCs. The paper as a whole reports these results and caveats: Clones that contracted from day 15 to 85 showed balanced CD4/CD8 phenotypes, whereas a second wave of clones that expanded from day 15 to 37 leaned towards CD4+. Only two mild cases were covered in the study, and larger cohorts including severe cases with pre-infection samples were considered necessary. The second-wave clones that peaked on day 37 were not confirmed to be SARS-CoV-2 specific. Contracting CD4+ clones were found mainly in CM and EM memory subsets, while CD8+ clones were enriched in EMRA. The detection of some responding clones in pre-infection memory suggests that pre-existing cross-reactive memory T cells joined the SARS-CoV-2 response.

The CDR3 numbers 17 residues from cysteine through phenylalanine. CDR3 DNA only is kept here, 51 bases in frame from base 1. In the germline V gene, CDR1 corresponds to MNHEY and CDR2 to SVGAGI. Compared with germline, V lacks 6 bases and J lacks 7 bases; bases without a gene match: 17. Sequencer: Illumina NovaSeq 6000. cDNA libraries for TCRalpha and TCRbeta were prepared by 5'RACE using constant-segment primers, with sample barcodes and unique molecular identifiers added. Trizol reagent was used to extract RNA from every sample. The libraries were amplified in two PCR steps, and the second step added a second sample barcode and Illumina TruSeq adapters. Sequencing of the libraries was done on an Illumina NovaSeq, producing 2 x 150 bp paired-end reads. In the source study's methods: Reads were demultiplexed and collapsed into UMI-guided consensus sequences with migec v1.2.7. Using mixcr v2.1.11, the UMI consensuses were aligned to TRA and TRB V and J templates and assembled into clonotypes. A clonotype was counted as expanded or contracted only if both edgeR and NoisET called the change significant, with noise models trained on biological replicates. For edgeR calls, the thresholds were a false discovery rate-adjusted p below 0.01 and a log2 fold-change of 1. As an exploratory analysis of dynamics, max-normalized trajectories of the 1000 most abundant clonotypes were examined with PCA combined with hierarchical clustering. Each responding clone was given a CD4 or CD8 phenotype based on the CD4+ and CD8+ repertoires, which had been sequenced separately. TCRdb reran the public reads through fastp at Q25 and MiXCR, keeping productive beta chains. A single entry per CDR3 protein holds the most common genes and DNA from its merged rows. The V and J calls were not made by the authors but by TCRdb's processing. Within this sample are under 550,000 distinct CDR3 sequences, with over 15% of them counted one time only. Approximately 13% of the sample comes from the top ten.

The sample comprised PBMCs or a T cell subset sorted from them (not recorded which). This clonotype originated in an adult woman who had mild COVID-19 (a few samples of this study predate the infection). The sample titles of this study are shuffled in the database, so cell type and time point are left out; the donor was told from shared clones. The sequence is built from TRBV6-5 and TRBJ2-1; 8 middle bases align to TRBD2. The CDR3 reads as follows: CASSRRPGTSISNEQFF. The DNA sequence is given as TGTGCCAGCAGCAGGAGGCCCGGGACTAGTATTTCGAATGAGCAGTTCTTC.